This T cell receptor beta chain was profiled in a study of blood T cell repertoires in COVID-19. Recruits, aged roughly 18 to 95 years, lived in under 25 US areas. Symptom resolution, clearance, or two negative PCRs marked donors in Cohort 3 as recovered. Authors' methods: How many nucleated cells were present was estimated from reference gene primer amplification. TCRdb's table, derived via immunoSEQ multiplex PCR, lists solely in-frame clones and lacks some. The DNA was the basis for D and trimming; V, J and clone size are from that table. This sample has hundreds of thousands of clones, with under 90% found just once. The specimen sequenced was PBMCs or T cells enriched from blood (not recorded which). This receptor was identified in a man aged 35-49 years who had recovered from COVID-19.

CDR3 DNA: TGTGCCAGCAGTGAAGCCGGACTAGCGGGGGTAGAGACCCAGTACTTC. Translated: CASSEAGLAGVETQYF. This sequence joins TRBV6-1 and TRBJ2-5, with 13 positions matching TRBD2. The CDR3 sequence is 16 residues long. V was clipped by 0 bases and J by 4 bases; unmatched bases: 2. Germline CDR1 and CDR2: MNHNS and SASEGT.